This is a list of T cell receptor beta chains from one sample in a study of cytomegalovirus exposure and HLA in healthy donors. Profiled with immunoSEQ multiplex PCR; TCRdb holds only in-frame clones, not every one. The sample yields fewer than 110,000 clones, more than 70% seen once. Sequenced sample: PBMCs. The receptor set was obtained from a man younger than 40 in good health and CMV-seronegative. The CDR3 runs from the conserved cysteine through the conserved F or W. Fields, in order: V gene, clone size, D gene, J gene, CDR3 protein, CDR3 DNA. A D gene is named only where the DNA matches it firmly. Clone size appears in some rows only: once, few, many, or a class for an expanded clone.

V gene: TRBV27
clone size: -
D gene: -
J gene: TRBJ1-3
CDR3 protein: CASSPLSPLTVSGNTIYF
CDR3 DNA: TGTGCCAGCAGTCCCCTATCACCCCTGACAGTCTCTGGAAACACCATATATTTT

V gene: TRBV11-1
clone size: once
D gene: -
J gene: TRBJ2-7
CDR3 protein: CASSLSRGEQYF
CDR3 DNA: TGTGCCAGCAGCCTCAGTCGGGGGGAGCAGTACTTC

V gene: TRBV7-6
clone size: -
D gene: -
J gene: TRBJ2-3
CDR3 protein: CASSLTELTDTQYF
CDR3 DNA: TGTGCCAGCAGCTTAACAGAGCTCACAGATACGCAGTATTTT

V gene: TRBV5-1
clone size: once
D gene: TRBD2
J gene: TRBJ2-2
CDR3 protein: CASSFWRGAGREGTGELFF
CDR3 DNA: TGCGCCAGCAGCTTTTGGAGGGGGGCGGGGCGGGAGGGTACCGGGGAGCTGTTTTTT

V gene: TRBV11-2
clone size: -
D gene: -
J gene: TRBJ2-5
CDR3 protein: CASSLGGRETQYF
CDR3 DNA: TGTGCCAGCAGCTTAGGGGGCCGGGAGACCCAGTACTTC

V gene: TRBV11-3
clone size: once
D gene: TRBD1
J gene: TRBJ1-1
CDR3 protein: CASSTTGGNTEAFF
CDR3 DNA: TGTGCCAGCAGCACGACAGGGGGCAACACTGAAGCTTTCTTT

V gene: TRBV4-1
clone size: -
D gene: -
J gene: TRBJ1-4
CDR3 protein: CASSRLPGTTNEKLFF
CDR3 DNA: TGCGCCAGCAGCCGACTACCGGGAACAACTAATGAAAAACTGTTTTTT

V gene: TRBV5-1
clone size: once
D gene: TRBD2
J gene: TRBJ2-5
CDR3 protein: CASSLVTSGRQETQYF
CDR3 DNA: TGCGCCAGCAGCTTGGTGACTAGCGGGCGCCAAGAGACCCAGTACTTC

V gene: TRBV28
clone size: -
D gene: TRBD2
J gene: TRBJ2-7
CDR3 protein: CASSSPIAGGSYEQYF
CDR3 DNA: TGTGCCAGCAGTTCCCCGATAGCGGGGGGTTCCTACGAGCAGTACTTC

V gene: TRBV5-6
clone size: few
D gene: -
J gene: TRBJ2-2
CDR3 protein: CASSLNTGELFF
CDR3 DNA: TGTGCCAGCAGCCTGAACACCGGGGAGCTGTTTTTT

V gene: TRBV29-1
clone size: few
D gene: TRBD1
J gene: TRBJ1-1
CDR3 protein: CSVHGQDTEAFF
CDR3 DNA: TGCAGCGTGCATGGACAGGACACTGAAGCTTTCTTT

V gene: TRBV10-1
clone size: -
D gene: TRBD1
J gene: TRBJ2-6
CDR3 protein: CASSEPGQGPPSGANVLTF
CDR3 DNA: TGCGCCAGCAGTGAGCCGGGACAGGGACCACCCTCTGGGGCCAACGTCCTGACTTTC

V gene: TRBV6-1
clone size: -
D gene: TRBD1
J gene: TRBJ2-7
CDR3 protein: CASSESLWGQGVYEQYF
CDR3 DNA: TGTGCCAGCAGTGAAAGTTTATGGGGACAGGGAGTATACGAGCAGTACTTC

V gene: TRBV9
clone size: few
D gene: -
J gene: TRBJ2-7
CDR3 protein: CASSVGTGYSYEQYF
CDR3 DNA: TGTGCCAGCAGCGTAGGAACAGGGTATTCCTACGAGCAGTACTTC

V gene: TRBV4-1
clone size: -
D gene: -
J gene: TRBJ1-6
CDR3 protein: CASSQGLLAGSLNSPLHF
CDR3 DNA: TGCGCCAGCAGCCAAGGGCTTTTGGCAGGGTCCTTAAATTCACCCCTCCACTTT

V gene: TRBV5-6
clone size: -
D gene: -
J gene: TRBJ1-6
CDR3 protein: CASCQGRADSPLHF
CDR3 DNA: TGTGCCAGCTGCCAGGGGAGAGCGGATTCACCCCTCCACTTT

V gene: TRBV5-1
clone size: -
D gene: TRBD1
J gene: TRBJ1-1
CDR3 protein: CASSPKDRGQKGSTEAFF
CDR3 DNA: TGCGCCAGCAGCCCCAAAGACAGGGGGCAAAAGGGTAGCACTGAAGCTTTCTTT

V gene: TRBV6-6
clone size: few
D gene: -
J gene: TRBJ2-5
CDR3 protein: CASSLPRGRPQYF
CDR3 DNA: TGTGCCAGCAGCCTCCCTAGGGGTAGACCCCAGTACTTC

V gene: TRBV6-6
clone size: -
D gene: TRBD2
J gene: TRBJ2-7
CDR3 protein: CASRRTSGSSYEQYF
CDR3 DNA: TGTGCCAGCAGGAGGACTAGCGGAAGCTCCTACGAGCAGTACTTC

V gene: TRBV5-5
clone size: -
D gene: TRBD2
J gene: TRBJ2-3
CDR3 protein: CASSLDGTSGSTDTQYF
CDR3 DNA: TGTGCCAGCAGCTTGGATGGGACTAGCGGGTCCACAGATACGCAGTATTTT

V gene: TRBV7-2
clone size: few
D gene: TRBD2
J gene: TRBJ2-2
CDR3 protein: CASSLGLAGVGTGELFF
CDR3 DNA: TGTGCCAGCAGCTTAGGCTTAGCGGGAGTAGGAACCGGGGAGCTGTTTTTT

V gene: TRBV7-9
clone size: -
D gene: TRBD2
J gene: TRBJ2-1
CDR3 protein: CASSSTGLAGGNEQFF
CDR3 DNA: TGTGCCAGCTCCTCAACGGGACTAGCGGGAGGGAATGAGCAGTTCTTC

V gene: TRBV28
clone size: -
D gene: -
J gene: TRBJ1-5
CDR3 protein: CASSQGSNQPQHF
CDR3 DNA: TGTGCCAGCAGTCAGGGTAGCAATCAGCCCCAGCATTTT

V gene: TRBV7-3
clone size: -
D gene: TRBD2
J gene: TRBJ2-1
CDR3 protein: CASSSPGRENGNEQFF
CDR3 DNA: TGTGCCAGCAGCTCCCCCGGGCGGGAGAATGGCAATGAGCAGTTCTTC

V gene: TRBV6-5
clone size: once
D gene: TRBD1
J gene: TRBJ1-6
CDR3 protein: CASRSDRVKSPLHF
CDR3 DNA: TGTGCCAGCAGAAGTGACAGGGTAAAATCACCCCTCCACTTT

V gene: TRBV5-6
clone size: -
D gene: -
J gene: TRBJ2-3
CDR3 protein: CASSLRSWEEYF
CDR3 DNA: TGTGCCAGCAGCTTGCGATCGTGGGAGGAGTATTTT

V gene: TRBV7-9
clone size: -
D gene: -
J gene: TRBJ2-7
CDR3 protein: CASSLGVYEQYF
CDR3 DNA: TGTGCCAGCAGCTTAGGAGTCTACGAGCAGTACTTC

V gene: TRBV29-1
clone size: -
D gene: -
J gene: TRBJ2-7
CDR3 protein: CSVGANEQYF
CDR3 DNA: TGCAGCGTGGGGGCGAACGAGCAGTACTTC

V gene: TRBV28
clone size: medium-sized
D gene: TRBD2
J gene: TRBJ2-1
CDR3 protein: CASSLLAREGQFF
CDR3 DNA: TGTGCCAGCAGTTTATTGGCACGGGAGGGGCAGTTCTTC

V gene: TRBV10-3
clone size: -
D gene: TRBD1
J gene: TRBJ2-7
CDR3 protein: CAISESVDRDTSF
CDR3 DNA: TGTGCCATCAGTGAGTCGGTGGACAGGGATACGTCCTTC

V gene: TRBV11-2
clone size: -
D gene: -
J gene: TRBJ1-3
CDR3 protein: CASSSRGSGNTIYF
CDR3 DNA: TGTGCCAGCAGCTCCAGAGGCTCTGGAAACACCATATATTTT

V gene: TRBV7-9
clone size: -
D gene: TRBD1
J gene: TRBJ1-5
CDR3 protein: CASSLVGVRQGMNQPQHF
CDR3 DNA: TGTGCCAGCAGCTTAGTCGGCGTCAGACAGGGTATGAATCAGCCCCAGCATTTT

V gene: TRBV9
clone size: -
D gene: TRBD2
J gene: TRBJ2-3
CDR3 protein: CASLAEGTDTQYF
CDR3 DNA: TGTGCCAGCCTAGCGGAGGGCACAGATACGCAGTATTTT

V gene: TRBV6-5
clone size: -
D gene: TRBD2
J gene: TRBJ2-3
CDR3 protein: CASSPGLAKNTQYF
CDR3 DNA: TGTGCCAGCAGTCCAGGACTAGCAAAGAATACGCAGTATTTT

V gene: TRBV4-2
clone size: once
D gene: -
J gene: TRBJ2-3
CDR3 protein: CASSHPGSFTDTQYF
CDR3 DNA: TGTGCCAGCAGCCACCCCGGGAGTTTCACAGATACGCAGTATTTT

V gene: TRBV13
clone size: -
D gene: TRBD2
J gene: TRBJ2-7
CDR3 protein: CASSEGLAATGEQYF
CDR3 DNA: TGTGCCAGCAGCGAAGGACTAGCCGCCACCGGGGAGCAGTACTTC

V gene: TRBV28
clone size: few
D gene: TRBD1
J gene: TRBJ2-2
CDR3 protein: CASSLRDRGKITGELFF
CDR3 DNA: TGTGCCAGCAGTTTACGGGACAGGGGAAAAATCACCGGGGAGCTGTTTTTT

V gene: TRBV5-1
clone size: -
D gene: -
J gene: TRBJ2-2
CDR3 protein: CASSFTGQANTGELFF
CDR3 DNA: TGCGCCAGCAGCTTTACAGGACAAGCCAACACCGGGGAGCTGTTTTTT

V gene: TRBV6-1
clone size: -
D gene: -
J gene: TRBJ1-5
CDR3 protein: CASSEYQGSQPQHF
CDR3 DNA: TGTGCCAGCAGCGAATACCAGGGGAGTCAGCCCCAGCATTTT

V gene: TRBV6-1
clone size: -
D gene: TRBD2
J gene: TRBJ2-3
CDR3 protein: CASSEADSGRSDTQYF
CDR3 DNA: TGTGCCAGCAGTGAAGCGGATAGCGGGAGATCAGATACGCAGTATTTT

V gene: TRBV19
clone size: -
D gene: -
J gene: TRBJ1-2
CDR3 protein: CASKDRGGYTF
CDR3 DNA: TGTGCCAGCAAGGACAGAGGAGGCTACACCTTC

V gene: TRBV28
clone size: -
D gene: -
J gene: TRBJ2-5
CDR3 protein: CASSLTPGRDQETQYF
CDR3 DNA: TGTGCCAGCAGTTTAACCCCAGGCAGGGACCAAGAGACCCAGTACTTC

V gene: TRBV11-1
clone size: -
D gene: TRBD1
J gene: TRBJ1-2
CDR3 protein: CARGGQGPNYGYTF
CDR3 DNA: TGTGCCAGAGGGGGACAGGGTCCTAACTATGGCTACACCTTC

V gene: TRBV2
clone size: -
D gene: -
J gene: TRBJ1-2
CDR3 protein: CASIREKANYGYTF
CDR3 DNA: TGTGCCAGCATCCGGGAAAAAGCTAACTATGGCTACACCTTC

V gene: TRBV30
clone size: -
D gene: TRBD2
J gene: TRBJ2-1
CDR3 protein: CAWTRLSGGYNEQFF
CDR3 DNA: TGTGCCTGGACACGGCTCAGCGGGGGGTACAATGAGCAGTTCTTC

V gene: TRBV14
clone size: -
D gene: TRBD2
J gene: TRBJ2-7
CDR3 protein: CASSQVRGGEQYF
CDR3 DNA: TGTGCCAGCAGCCAAGTTCGGGGGGGCGAGCAGTACTTC

V gene: TRBV6-5
clone size: -
D gene: -
J gene: TRBJ2-5
CDR3 protein: CASSRGGSETQYF
CDR3 DNA: TGTGCCAGCAGTCGAGGGGGTTCGGAGACCCAGTACTTC

V gene: TRBV6-1
clone size: -
D gene: -
J gene: TRBJ2-5
CDR3 protein: CASGTLQETQYF
CDR3 DNA: TGTGCCAGCGGGACTTTACAAGAGACCCAGTACTTC

V gene: TRBV11-2
clone size: -
D gene: TRBD1
J gene: TRBJ1-1
CDR3 protein: CASSQGQLNTEAFF
CDR3 DNA: TGTGCCAGCAGCCAGGGACAGCTGAACACTGAAGCTTTCTTT

V gene: TRBV4-1
clone size: -
D gene: -
J gene: TRBJ1-3
CDR3 protein: CASSQESGGSSGNTIYF
CDR3 DNA: TGCGCCAGCAGCCAAGAATCCGGAGGAAGCTCTGGAAACACCATATATTTT

V gene: TRBV7-6
clone size: -
D gene: -
J gene: TRBJ2-1
CDR3 protein: CASSATGEAEQFF
CDR3 DNA: TGTGCCAGCAGCGCTACGGGAGAAGCCGAGCAGTTCTTC

V gene: TRBV18
clone size: -
D gene: TRBD2
J gene: TRBJ2-3
CDR3 protein: CASSVELGGSDTDTQYF
CDR3 DNA: TGTGCCAGCTCGGTGGAGTTAGGCGGGAGTGACACAGATACGCAGTATTTT

V gene: TRBV30
clone size: -
D gene: -
J gene: TRBJ2-7
CDR3 protein: CAWSSRGGTEQYF
CDR3 DNA: TGTGCCTGGAGTAGCAGGGGTGGCACCGAGCAGTACTTC

V gene: TRBV4-1
clone size: few
D gene: -
J gene: TRBJ2-7
CDR3 protein: CASSHTTDSYEQYF
CDR3 DNA: TGCGCCAGCAGCCACACAACCGACAGCTACGAGCAGTACTTC

V gene: TRBV5-1
clone size: -
D gene: -
J gene: TRBJ2-7
CDR3 protein: CASSLTGGQYEQYF
CDR3 DNA: TGCGCCAGCAGCTTAACAGGTGGACAGTACGAGCAGTACTTC

V gene: TRBV19
clone size: -
D gene: -
J gene: TRBJ1-1
CDR3 protein: CASSISGNTEAFF
CDR3 DNA: TGTGCCAGTAGTATATCAGGGAACACTGAAGCTTTCTTT

V gene: TRBV2
clone size: -
D gene: TRBD1
J gene: TRBJ1-5
CDR3 protein: CASAGTVENQPQHF
CDR3 DNA: TGTGCCAGCGCAGGGACAGTGGAAAATCAGCCCCAGCATTTT